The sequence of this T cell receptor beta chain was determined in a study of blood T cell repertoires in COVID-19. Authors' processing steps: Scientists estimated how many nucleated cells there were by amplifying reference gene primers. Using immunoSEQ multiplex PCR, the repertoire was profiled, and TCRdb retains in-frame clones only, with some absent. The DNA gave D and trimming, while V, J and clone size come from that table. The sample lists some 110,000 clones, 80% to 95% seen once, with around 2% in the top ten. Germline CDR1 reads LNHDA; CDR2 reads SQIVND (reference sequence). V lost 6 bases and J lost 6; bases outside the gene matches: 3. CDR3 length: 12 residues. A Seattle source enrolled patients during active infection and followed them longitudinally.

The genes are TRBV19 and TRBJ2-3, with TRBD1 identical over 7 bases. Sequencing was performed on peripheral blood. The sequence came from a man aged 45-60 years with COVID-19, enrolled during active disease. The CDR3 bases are TGTGCCAGTAGCGAACAGGGGGATACGCAGTATTTT. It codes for CASSEQGDTQYF.